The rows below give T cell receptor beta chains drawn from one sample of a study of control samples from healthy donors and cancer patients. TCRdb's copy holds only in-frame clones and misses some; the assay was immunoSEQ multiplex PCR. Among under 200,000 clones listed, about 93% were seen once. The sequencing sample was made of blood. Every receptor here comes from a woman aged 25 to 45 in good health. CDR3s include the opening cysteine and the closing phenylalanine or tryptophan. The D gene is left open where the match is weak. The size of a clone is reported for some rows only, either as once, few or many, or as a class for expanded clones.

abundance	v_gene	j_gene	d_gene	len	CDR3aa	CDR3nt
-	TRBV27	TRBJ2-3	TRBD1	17	CASSETITGVGTDTQYF	TGTGCCAGCAGCGAAACCATAACAGGGGTTGGGACAGATACGCAGTATTTT
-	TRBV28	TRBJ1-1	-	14	CASILRETNTEAFF	TGTGCCAGCATCCTAAGGGAGACGAACACTGAAGCTTTCTTT
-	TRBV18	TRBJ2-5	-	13	CASSPPGGETQYF	TGTGCCAGCTCACCACCGGGGGGAGAGACCCAGTACTTC
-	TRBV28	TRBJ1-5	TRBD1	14	CASSLGQGNQPQHF	TGTGCCAGCAGCCTGGGACAGGGGAATCAGCCCCAGCATTTT
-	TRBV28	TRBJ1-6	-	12	CASSSVNSPLHF	TGTGCCAGCAGTTCTGTAAATTCACCCCTCCACTTT
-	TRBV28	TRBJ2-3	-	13	CASSYRSTDTQYF	TGTGCCAGCAGTTACCGATCGACAGATACGCAGTATTTT
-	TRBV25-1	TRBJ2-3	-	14	CASSDLPDTDTQYF	TGTGCCAGCAGTGATCTTCCGGACACAGATACGCAGTATTTT
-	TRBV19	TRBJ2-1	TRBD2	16	CASAFAGGYPYNEQFF	TGTGCCAGTGCTTTCGCGGGAGGGTACCCTTACAATGAGCAGTTCTTC
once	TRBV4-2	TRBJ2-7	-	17	CASSQAPGLPGSGEQYF	TGTGCCAGCAGCCAAGCCCCGGGACTCCCCGGATCGGGCGAGCAGTACTTC
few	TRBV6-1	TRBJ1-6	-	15	CASSEAAYGNSPLHF	TGTGCCAGCAGTGAAGCGGCTTATGGTAATTCACCCCTCCACTTT
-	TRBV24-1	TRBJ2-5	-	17	CATSPGIGRDNQETQYF	TGTGCCACCAGTCCCGGTATAGGGCGGGATAACCAAGAGACCCAGTACTTC
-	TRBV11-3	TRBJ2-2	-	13	CASSLANTGELFF	TGTGCCAGCAGCTTAGCGAACACCGGGGAGCTGTTTTTT
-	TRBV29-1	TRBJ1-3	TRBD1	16	CSALFDRGYSGNTIYF	TGCAGCGCCCTCTTTGACAGGGGTTACTCTGGAAACACCATATATTTT
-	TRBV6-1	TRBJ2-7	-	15	CASSEALAVAYEQYF	TGTGCCAGCAGTGAAGCGTTGGCAGTAGCGTACGAGCAGTACTTC
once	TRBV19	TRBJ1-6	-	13	CASTGSYNSPLHF	TGTGCCAGTACTGGCTCCTATAATTCACCCCTCCACTTT
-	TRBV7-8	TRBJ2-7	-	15	CASSLVTVFSYEQYF	TGTGCCAGCAGCTTAGTGACGGTGTTCTCCTACGAGCAGTACTTC
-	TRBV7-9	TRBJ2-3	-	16	CASSLWLATSTDTQYF	TGTGCCAGCAGCTTATGGCTCGCGACTAGCACAGATACGCAGTATTTT
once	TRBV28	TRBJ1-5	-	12	CASSLTRQPQHF	TGTGCCAGCAGTTTAACCCGTCAGCCCCAGCATTTT
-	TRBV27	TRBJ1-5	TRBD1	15	CASSPTGGIGQPQHF	TGTGCCAGCAGCCCCACAGGGGGGATCGGTCAGCCCCAGCATTTT
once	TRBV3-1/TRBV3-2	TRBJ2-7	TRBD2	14	CASTQRGGAYEQYF	TGTGCCAGCACCCAGCGGGGGGGAGCCTACGAGCAGTACTTC
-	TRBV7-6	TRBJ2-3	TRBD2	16	CASSHGTSGSTDTQYF	TGTGCCAGCAGCCACGGGACTAGCGGGAGCACAGATACGCAGTATTTT
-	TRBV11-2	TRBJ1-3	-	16	CASSLVMTAPGNTIYF	TGTGCCAGCAGCTTAGTTATGACCGCCCCTGGAAACACCATATATTTT
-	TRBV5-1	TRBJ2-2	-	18	CASSSMGLLRQNTGELFF	TGCGCCAGCAGCTCTATGGGACTTCTGCGTCAGAACACCGGGGAGCTGTTTTTT
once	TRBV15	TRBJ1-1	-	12	CATSREHTEAFF	TGTGCCACCAGCAGAGAACACACTGAAGCTTTCTTT
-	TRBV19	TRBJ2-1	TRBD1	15	CASSIPGTDYNEQFF	TGTGCCAGTAGTATCCCCGGGACAGACTACAATGAGCAGTTCTTC
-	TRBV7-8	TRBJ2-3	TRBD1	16	CASSLAGQKLTDTQYF	TGTGCCAGCAGCTTAGCGGGACAGAAGCTCACAGATACGCAGTATTTT
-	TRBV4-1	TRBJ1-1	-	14	CASSHGLGSTEAFF	TGCGCCAGCAGCCACGGCCTAGGGAGCACTGAAGCTTTCTTT
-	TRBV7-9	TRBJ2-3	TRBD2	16	CASSLTSGRYTDTQYF	TGTGCCAGCAGCTTAACTAGCGGACGCTACACAGATACGCAGTATTTT
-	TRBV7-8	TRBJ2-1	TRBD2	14	CASSKSSGINEQFF	TGTGCCAGCAGCAAATCTAGCGGGATCAATGAGCAGTTCTTC
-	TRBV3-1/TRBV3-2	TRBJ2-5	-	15	CASSRWARDLETQYF	TGTGCCAGCAGCCGCTGGGCCAGGGACTTGGAGACCCAGTACTTC
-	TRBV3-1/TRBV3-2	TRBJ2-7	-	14	CASSQGWGLYEQYF	TGTGCCAGCAGCCAAGGTTGGGGGCTGTACGAGCAGTACTTC
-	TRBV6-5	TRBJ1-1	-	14	CASSIQGGGTEAFF	TGTGCCAGCAGTATACAGGGCGGGGGCACTGAAGCTTTCTTT
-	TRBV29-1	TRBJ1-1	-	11	CSVDSRSGAFF	TGCAGCGTTGACTCCCGTTCGGGAGCTTTCTTT
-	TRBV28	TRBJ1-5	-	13	CATTYPINQPQHF	TGTGCCACCACATACCCCATCAATCAGCCCCAGCATTTT
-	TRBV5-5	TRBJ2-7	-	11	CASSFEYEQYF	TGTGCCAGCAGCTTTGAATACGAGCAGTACTTC
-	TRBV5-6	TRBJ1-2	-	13	CASSLDGNGGYTF	TGTGCCAGCAGCTTGGATGGAAACGGCGGCTACACCTTC
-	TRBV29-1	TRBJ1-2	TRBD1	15	CSVETQGALDYGYTF	TGCAGCGTTGAGACACAGGGGGCACTAGACTATGGCTACACCTTC
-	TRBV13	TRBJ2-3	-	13	CASSLRLADTQYF	TGTGCCAGCAGCTTACGACTAGCAGATACGCAGTATTTT
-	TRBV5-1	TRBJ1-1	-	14	CASSSGQQNTEAFF	TGCGCCAGCAGCTCCGGACAGCAGAACACTGAAGCTTTCTTT
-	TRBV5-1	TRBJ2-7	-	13	CASSLGAHYEQYF	TGCGCCAGCAGCTTGGGAGCCCACTACGAGCAGTACTTC